These 3 T cell receptor beta chains originate from one sample sequenced in a study of OX40 agonist ivuxolimab in advanced cancers. The data were produced by immunoSEQ multiplex PCR, yet TCRdb's version contains in-frame clones alone and is incomplete. Of some 35,000 clones detected, about nine tenths appear once; the ten largest clones hold under 35%. This material consisted of CD4+ or CD8+ T cells sorted from blood, taken in a trial of the OX40 agonist ivuxolimab. The receptors were sampled from an adult with an advanced solid tumor such as melanoma, head and neck, liver or kidney cancer.

J is TRBJ2-7 and V is TRBV2; TRBD2 matches 8 bases. Germline V gene lookup returns CDR1 SNHLY and CDR2 FYNNEI. The V and J ends lost 9 bases and 0 bases, in that order; junction bases with no gene match: 7. The CDR3 loop spans 14 amino acids. Written as DNA, the CDR3 is TGTGCCAGTACCCAACGGGGGGGCTCCTACGAGCAGTACTTC. It specifies CASTQRGGSYEQYF.

The V gene is TRBV19, the J gene TRBJ2-2; possible D gene TRBD2, 5 bases. With 7 bases removed from V and 4 bases from J, the gap between germline ends came to 10 bases. The germline V gene encodes CDR1 LNHDA and CDR2 SQIVND (reference sequence). The CDR3 is 13 residues long. This CDR3 is CASKFGITGELFF. For the CDR3, the DNA is TGTGCCAGTAAGTTCGGGATCACCGGGGAGCTGTTTTTT.

This clone is deemed medium-sized. The CDR3 spells CASSYVVAGTDTQYF. The CDR3 nucleotides read TGTGCCAGCAGTTACGTGGTAGCGGGGACAGATACGCAGTATTTT. V and J are TRBV6-5 and TRBJ2-3; 8 positions match TRBD2. Losses at the gene ends were 2 bases for V and 3 bases for J; bases not matched to a gene: 4. The CDR3 has 15 amino acids. Looked up from germline, CDR1 is MNHEY and CDR2 is SVGAGI.